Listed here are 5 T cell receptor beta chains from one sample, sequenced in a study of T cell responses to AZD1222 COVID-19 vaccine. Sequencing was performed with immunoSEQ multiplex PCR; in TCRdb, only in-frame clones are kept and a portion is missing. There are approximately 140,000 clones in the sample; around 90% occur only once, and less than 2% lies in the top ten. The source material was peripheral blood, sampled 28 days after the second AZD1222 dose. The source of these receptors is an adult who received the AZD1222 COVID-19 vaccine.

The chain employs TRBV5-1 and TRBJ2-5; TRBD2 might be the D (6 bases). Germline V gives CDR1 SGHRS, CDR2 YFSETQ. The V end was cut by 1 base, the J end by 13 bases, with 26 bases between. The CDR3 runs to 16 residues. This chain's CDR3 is CASSLTLGGAVAGWYF. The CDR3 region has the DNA TGCGCCAGCAGCTTGACCCTTGGCGGGGCCGTTGCGGGATGGTACTTC.

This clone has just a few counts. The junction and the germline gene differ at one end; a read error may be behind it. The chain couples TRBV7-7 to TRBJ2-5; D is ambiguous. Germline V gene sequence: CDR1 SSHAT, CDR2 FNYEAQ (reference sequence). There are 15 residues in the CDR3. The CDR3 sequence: CASSSQPGSGETQYF. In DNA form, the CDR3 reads TGTGCTAGCAGCTCCCAGCCTGGGTCAGGCGAGACCCAGTACTTC.

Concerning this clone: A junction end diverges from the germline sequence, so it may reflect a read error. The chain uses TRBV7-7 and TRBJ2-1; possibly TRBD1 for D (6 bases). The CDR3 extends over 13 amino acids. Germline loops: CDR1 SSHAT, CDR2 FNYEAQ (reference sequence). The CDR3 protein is CASSLAGTHPRFF. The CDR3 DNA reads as TGTGCTAGCAGCTTAGCTGGGACACATCCCCGGTTCTTC.

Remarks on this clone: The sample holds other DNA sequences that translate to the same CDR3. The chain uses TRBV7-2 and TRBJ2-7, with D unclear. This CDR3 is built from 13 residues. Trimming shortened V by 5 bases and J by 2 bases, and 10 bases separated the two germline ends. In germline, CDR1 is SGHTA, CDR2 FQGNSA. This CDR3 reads CASSLRATYEQYV. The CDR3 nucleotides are TGTGCCAGCAGCCTCCGGGCTACCTACGAGCAGTACGTC.

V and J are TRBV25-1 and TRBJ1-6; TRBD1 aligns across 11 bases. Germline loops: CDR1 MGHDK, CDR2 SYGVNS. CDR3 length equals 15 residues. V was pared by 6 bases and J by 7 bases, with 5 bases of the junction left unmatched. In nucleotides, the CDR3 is TGTGCCAGCAGCCGAGGGACAGGGGGGAATTCACCCCTCCACTTT. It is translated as CASSRGTGGNSPLHF.